These 2 T cell receptor beta chains were all obtained from the same sample, sequenced in a study of blood T cell repertoires in COVID-19. Libraries were prepared by immunoSEQ multiplex PCR; TCRdb keeps only in-frame clonotypes and omits some of them. The sample contains 150,000 to 200,000 clones, roughly 89% of which appear only once. Sequenced material: peripheral blood. All receptors come from a woman in her 50s with acute or convalescent COVID-19.

This chain uses TRBV4-1 with TRBJ1-4; D gene ambiguous. V was shortened by 2 bases and J by 8 bases, with 9 bases between the two germline ends. Germline loops: CDR1 MGHRA, CDR2 YSYEKL. The CDR3 loop spans 13 amino acids. CDR3: CASSQTEVEKLFF. The CDR3, as DNA: TGCGCCAGCAGCCAAACGGAGGTGGAAAAACTGTTTTTT.

The genes are TRBV11-3 and TRBJ1-3; D may be TRBD1 (6 bases). Germline V gene sequence: CDR1 SGHNT, CDR2 YENEEA. V shed 4 bases and J shed 4 bases, with 20 bases lying between them. This CDR3 comprises 17 residues. The CDR3 sequence: CASSSGQLTFWGNTIYF. CDR3 bases: TGTGCCAGCAGCTCCGGACAGCTAACCTTTTGGGGAAACACCATATATTTT.